Following are 8 T cell receptor beta chains from one sample sequenced in a study of T-cell memory formation after mild COVID-19. TCRdb processed the 5' RACE reads anew with MiXCR; each CDR3 protein has one entry. The table has fewer than 700,000 distinct CDR3 sequences, roughly 17% seen once; the top ten hold 9.5% to 15%. Sequencing was performed on PBMCs or a T cell subset sorted from them (not recorded which). The source of these receptors is an adult woman who had mild COVID-19 (a few samples of this study predate the infection). Cell type and time point are not known.

This clonotype was counted once. The V gene is TRBV5-1, the J gene TRBJ2-7; the D gene could be TRBD1 or TRBD2 (5 bases each). V dropped 5 bases and J dropped 2 bases, with 17 bases sitting between them. This CDR3 is built from 15 residues. From germline, CDR1 is SGHRS and CDR2 YFSETQ. As DNA, the CDR3 is TGCGCCAGCAGTTGGGGGTTTCAAGTCGCCTACGAGCAGTACTTC. Residues: CASSWGFQVAYEQYF.

This chain joins TRBV24-1 and TRBJ2-2, with D maybe TRBD2 (6 bases). From germline, CDR1 is KGHDR and CDR2 SFDVKD. The V and J ends lost 5 bases and 0 bases respectively, with 15 bases between them. The CDR3 has 17 amino acids. The CDR3 here is CATSAPSGVTNTGELFF. The CDR3 nucleotides read TGTGCCACCAGTGCCCCCTCGGGGGTGACGAACACCGGGGAGCTGTTTTTT.

V gene TRBV4-1 combines with J gene TRBJ2-7, with D tentatively TRBD1 or TRBD2 (5 bases each). CDR1 is MGHRA, CDR2 YSYEKL, per germline. This CDR3 is 15 amino acids long. The germline V and J ends were trimmed by 0 bases and 1 base, with 10 bases remaining between them. CDR3 protein: CASSQDGGGSYEQYF. The CDR3 coding sequence is TGCGCCAGCAGCCAAGATGGTGGGGGATCCTACGAGCAGTACTTC.

This clonotype has just a few counts. This chain joins TRBV12-3 or TRBV12-4 and TRBJ2-1, with D uncertain. V lost 5 bases and J lost 10, with 12 bases in between. The CDR3 sequence is 12 residues long. This CDR3 reads CASSLSSREQFF. The CDR3 DNA follows: TGTGCCAGCAGTCTCAGTTCCCGGGAGCAGTTCTTC.

The genes are TRBV6-1 and TRBJ1-2; no clear D gene. This CDR3 contains 13 residues. Per germline, CDR1 MNHNS and CDR2 SASEGT. Between the trimmed V and J ends, which lost 3 bases and 3 bases, there was a span of 8 bases. CDR3: CASSDRVYYGYTF. The CDR3 bases are TGTGCCAGCAGTGACCGGGTTTACTATGGCTACACCTTC.

This clonotype was counted many times. The chain links TRBV10-2 to TRBJ2-1; the D is unclear. The V end lost 5 bases, the J end lost 5 bases, and 16 bases lay between the germline ends. Germline V lookup: CDR1 WSHSY, CDR2 SAAADI. The CDR3 sequence is 15 residues long. The CDR3 spells CASSRPGLDHNEQFF. The DNA for the CDR3 is TGCGCCAGCAGTAGACCCGGGCTAGACCACAATGAGCAGTTCTTC.

This clonotype was counted between two and nine times. The chain has TRBV12-3 or TRBV12-4 and TRBJ2-7; 9 bases are a match to TRBD1. CDR3 length equals 15 residues. Germline trimming cut 3 bases from V and 3 bases from J; bases unmatched to any gene: 6. The CDR3 loop reads CASSFPGTGIYEQYF. The CDR3 nucleotides are TGTGCCAGCAGTTTTCCTGGGACAGGGATCTACGAGCAGTACTTC.

The chain links TRBV20-1 to TRBJ1-2; D call uncertain. V was cut by 8 bases and J by 2 bases, with 12 bases left in between. This CDR3 comprises 12 residues. Germline CDR1 is DFQATT and CDR2 is SNEGSKA (reference sequence). For the CDR3, the DNA is TGCAGTCCCCCTGTTCACAACTATGGCTACACCTTC. Translated, it gives CSPPVHNYGYTF.